This TCR beta chain is from a study of T cell responses to AZD1222 COVID-19 vaccine. Study context: It was second doses at about 4 or about 12 weeks that were pooled. General observations from the study: It was only a handful of AZD1222 recipients who were seropositive at baseline.

As to this clone: Its target is unknown.

Here immunoSEQ multiplex PCR was the method, and the copy in TCRdb shows in-frame clones only, minus some. This table has 100,000 or so clones, more than 75% appearing once. Germline CDR1 and CDR2: SEHNR and FQNEAQ (reference sequence). Trimming cost V 5 bases and J 7 bases, with 12 bases left between them. This CDR3 spans 12 amino acids. The rearrangement joins TRBV7-9 to TRBJ2-7; tentative D call: TRBD1 (6 bases). Specimen: peripheral blood, collected on day 0 of AZD1222 vaccination. This sequence was found in an adult in good health. The CDR3 nucleotides are TGTGCCAGCAGCCCGACCGGGACAGAGCAGTACTTC. Its protein product is CASSPTGTEQYF.